Listed below are T cell receptor beta chains from one sample, sequenced in a study of regulatory T cells in long-lasting Graves disease. TCRdb re-analysed the multiplex PCR reads in MiXCR, keeping a single row per CDR3 protein. The sample has some 250,000 distinct CDR3 sequences; around 20% are singletons. The material sequenced was peripheral blood mononuclear cells (PBMCs), taken at new diagnosis, from a patient treated with antithyroid drugs. These receptor sequences come from a female donor with Graves disease. Both conserved end residues are part of each CDR3. D genes are given only for firm matches. Not every row has a clone size; where given, it reads once, few, many or a size class.

d_call: -; j_call: TRBJ2-2; cdr3_length: 12; clone_size: many; v_call: TRBV19; cdr3_aa: CASNRDAGELFF; cdr3_nt: TGTGCCAGTAACAGGGACGCCGGGGAGCTGTTTTTT
d_call: -; j_call: TRBJ1-1; cdr3_length: 15; clone_size: many; v_call: TRBV14; cdr3_aa: CASSPAQTSASKAFF; cdr3_nt: TGTGCCAGCAGCCCAGCCCAGACATCGGCATCTAAAGCTTTCTTT
d_call: TRBD1; j_call: TRBJ2-7; cdr3_length: 13; clone_size: many; v_call: TRBV2; cdr3_aa: CASSGQGDYEQYF; cdr3_nt: TGTGCCAGCAGTGGACAGGGCGACTACGAGCAGTACTTC
d_call: -; j_call: TRBJ2-1; cdr3_length: 14; clone_size: many; v_call: TRBV6-5; cdr3_aa: CASSLADSYNEQFF; cdr3_nt: TGTGCCAGCAGTTTGGCGGACTCCTACAATGAGCAGTTCTTC
d_call: -; j_call: TRBJ2-4; cdr3_length: 16; clone_size: many; v_call: TRBV7-2; cdr3_aa: CASSRSGFIDKNIQYF; cdr3_nt: TGTGCCAGCAGCCGGAGCGGGTTTATCGACAAAAACATTCAGTACTTC
d_call: -; j_call: TRBJ1-1; cdr3_length: 12; clone_size: many; v_call: TRBV10-2; cdr3_aa: CASRALNTEAFF; cdr3_nt: TGCGCCAGCAGGGCGTTGAACACTGAAGCTTTCTTT
d_call: -; j_call: TRBJ1-1; cdr3_length: 13; clone_size: many; v_call: TRBV2; cdr3_aa: CASSIWGDTEAFF; cdr3_nt: TGTGCCAGCAGTATATGGGGGGACACTGAAGCTTTCTTT
d_call: TRBD1; j_call: TRBJ1-5; cdr3_length: 19; clone_size: many; v_call: TRBV15; cdr3_aa: CATSRDNRGLGYGNQPQHF; cdr3_nt: TGTGCCACCAGCAGAGACAACAGGGGTTTGGGTTACGGCAATCAGCCCCAGCATTTT
d_call: -; j_call: TRBJ1-3; cdr3_length: 14; clone_size: -; v_call: TRBV19; cdr3_aa: CASGASSSGNTIYF; cdr3_nt: TGTGCCAGTGGGGCCAGCTCATCTGGAAACACCATATATTTT
d_call: TRBD2; j_call: TRBJ2-1; cdr3_length: 13; clone_size: many; v_call: TRBV6-2/TRBV6-3; cdr3_aa: CASQREGRAEQFF; cdr3_nt: TGTGCCAGCCAGCGGGAGGGAAGGGCTGAGCAGTTCTTC